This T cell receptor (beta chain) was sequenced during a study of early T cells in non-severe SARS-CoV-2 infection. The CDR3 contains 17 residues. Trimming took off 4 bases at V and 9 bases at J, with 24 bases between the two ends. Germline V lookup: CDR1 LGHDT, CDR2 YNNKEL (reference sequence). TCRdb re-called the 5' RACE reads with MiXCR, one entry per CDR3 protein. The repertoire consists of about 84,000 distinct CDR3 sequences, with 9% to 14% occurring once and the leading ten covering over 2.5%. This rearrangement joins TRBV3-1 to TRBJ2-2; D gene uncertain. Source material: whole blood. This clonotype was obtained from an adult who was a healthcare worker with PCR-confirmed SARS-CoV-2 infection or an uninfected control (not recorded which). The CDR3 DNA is TGTGCCAGCAGCCCCACCCCAAGAATCGGTCTAAAAAGGGAGCTGTTTTTT. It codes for CASSPTPRIGLKRELFF.